The 13 T cell receptor beta chains listed next were all sequenced from one sample in a study of shared clonotypes between healthy human individuals. Profiling relied on immunoSEQ multiplex PCR, and the TCRdb table lists in-frame clones only, not all of them. The profile shows millions of clones, around 95% of them singletons. The sequencing input was naive CD4+ T cells sorted from blood. Subset meaning: CD45RA+ positively selected. Every receptor here comes from a young man in good health.

CDR3 loop: CASSLGQGVNYGYTF. DNA of the CDR3: TGTGCCAGCAGTCTGGGACAGGGGGTTAACTATGGCTACACCTTC. The chain recombines TRBV2 with TRBJ1-2; 11 positions match TRBD1. CDR1 and CDR2 from the germline V gene are SNHLY and FYNNEI. The CDR3 has 15 residues. V was clipped by 5 bases and J by 1 base; unmatched bases: 3.

This clone has a single count. V is TRBV30 and J is TRBJ1-2; 7 nucleotides agree with TRBD1. With 1 base clipped from V and 11 bases from J, the junction kept 7 bases outside the gene matches. The germline CDR1 and CDR2 sequences are GTSNPN and SVGIG (reference sequence). The CDR3 has 12 residues. For the CDR3, the DNA is TGTGCCTGGAGTGGACAGGGTTTTGGGTACACCTTC. Translating gives CAWSGQGFGYTF. Using reference TRBV30 and TRBJ1-2 for the parts outside the CDR3, the full variable domain is SQTIHQWPATLVQPVGSPLSLECTVEGTSNPNLYWYRQAAGRGLQLLFYSVGIGQISSEVPQNLSASRPQDRQFILSSKKLLLSDSGFYLCAWSGQGFGYTFGSGTRLTVV.

The table lists this clone with a count of one. The sample carries other DNA sequences with the same CDR3. The chain recombines TRBV30 with TRBJ2-3; D call uncertain. V lost 1 base, J lost 2 bases, and 4 bases lay in between. This CDR3 region has 12 residues. Germline CDR1 reads GTSNPN; CDR2 reads SVGIG (reference sequence). CDR3 loop: CAWSGLTDTQYF. In DNA form, the CDR3 reads TGTGCCTGGAGTGGGCTCACAGATACGCAGTATTTT.

This chain connects TRBV5-1 to TRBJ2-1; the match to TRBD2 covers 9 bases. The CDR3 spans 14 residues. Per germline, CDR1 SGHRS and CDR2 YFSETQ. J was trimmed by 9 bases and V by 4 bases; bases with no gene match: 8. The CDR3 sequence: CASSGVAGASEQFF. The CDR3 nucleotides are TGCGCCAGCAGCGGAGTAGCGGGAGCGAGTGAGCAGTTCTTC.

V gene TRBV7-9 combines with J gene TRBJ2-3, with 11 bases that match TRBD2. CDR3 size: 16 residues. The germline CDR1 and CDR2 sequences are SEHNR and FQNEAQ (reference sequence). With 4 bases clipped from V and 4 bases from J, the junction kept 7 bases outside the gene matches. DNA for the CDR3: TGTGCCAGCAGCTCGGACCTAGCGGGAGGTCCAGATACGCAGTATTTT. This translates into CASSSDLAGGPDTQYF.

This clone has a single count. The chain employs TRBV7-2 and TRBJ2-1; TRBD2 might be the D (6 bases). V was clipped by 4 bases and J by 1 base, with 20 bases between them. The germline V gene has CDR1 SGHTA and CDR2 FQGNSA. This CDR3 has 18 amino acids. This CDR3 reads CASSSRLVSVGSYNEQFF. The DNA for the CDR3 is TGTGCCAGCAGCTCCCGACTAGTGTCCGTAGGGTCCTACAATGAGCAGTTCTTC.

This sequence joins TRBV11-2 and TRBJ1-2; tentative D call: TRBD1 (5 bases). Germline-derived CDR1 and CDR2 are SGHAT and FQNNGV. The CDR3 is 16 amino acids. V was cut by 1 base and J by 2 bases, with 14 bases left in between. CDR3 residues: CASSLGGAGLNYGYTF. CDR3 nucleotides: TGTGCCAGCAGCTTAGGGGGTGCAGGGCTCAACTATGGCTACACCTTC.

The V gene is TRBV27, the J gene TRBJ2-7; 9 bases agree with TRBD2. The CDR3 has 15 amino acids. CDR1 and CDR2 from the germline V gene are MNHEY and SMNVEV (reference sequence). Trimming took 1 base from V and 3 from J; bases not matched to a gene: 4. The DNA of the CDR3 is TGTGCCAGCAGTTTATATCTAGCGGGAAGCTACGAGCAGTACTTC. This codes for CASSLYLAGSYEQYF.

The chain has TRBV5-4 and TRBJ2-7, with unresolved D. In germline, CDR1 is SGHNT, CDR2 YYREEE (reference sequence). V lost 2 bases, J lost 3 bases, and 9 bases lay in between. The CDR3 is 13 amino acids. The CDR3 region is CASSFEDRYEQYF. The CDR3 DNA sequence: TGTGCCAGCAGCTTCGAGGACCGCTACGAGCAGTACTTC.

This chain joins TRBV19 and TRBJ2-7; perhaps TRBD2 as D (6 bases). Germline lookup yields CDR1 LNHDA and CDR2 SQIVND (reference sequence). V dropped 5 bases and J dropped 2 bases, with 16 bases sitting between them. The CDR3 is made up of 15 amino acids. CDR3 in amino acids: CASSLLAGPTYEQYF. The DNA of the CDR3 is TGTGCCAGTAGTCTCCTTGCGGGACCCACCTACGAGCAGTACTTC.

This chain uses TRBV4-2 with TRBJ2-1, with 9 bases fitting TRBD1. V lost 0 bases to trimming and J lost 14 bases; unmatched junction nucleotides: 5. Germline CDR1 and CDR2: LGHNA and YNFKEQ. CDR3 size: 13 residues. CDR3 nucleotides: TGTGCCAGCAGCCAAGAAGGACAGGGGACGGAGTTCTTC. Amino acid sequence: CASSQEGQGTEFF.

The J gene is TRBJ2-1, the V gene TRBV18, with D possibly being TRBD2 (5 bases). Trimming stripped 1 base from V and 3 bases from J, with 10 bases between. In germline, CDR1 is KGHSH, CDR2 LQKENI. CDR3 length: 15 amino acids. This CDR3 reads CASSPLPGNYNEQFF. CDR3 in DNA: TGTGCCAGCTCACCACTGCCGGGAAACTACAATGAGCAGTTCTTC.

The genes are TRBV7-9 and TRBJ1-1, with D tentatively TRBD1 (5 bases). Per germline, CDR1 SEHNR and CDR2 FQNEAQ (reference sequence). Trimming took 6 bases from V and 7 from J, leaving 15 bases between them. This CDR3 has 13 residues. Here the CDR3 reads CASSYNQGFEAFF. Written as DNA, the CDR3 is TGTGCCAGCAGTTACAATCAGGGATTTGAAGCTTTCTTT.